This TCR beta chain stems from a study of tissue T cells after allogeneic stem cell transplantation. Overall study: Several unmodified and three CD34-selected T-cell-depleted grafts went to graft-versus-host disease patients. Pathologist H&E review favored samples with visible lymphocytes for sequencing among multiple samples.

Regarding this clone: Its target is unknown.

TCRbeta CDR3 was sequenced at survey depth with template counts. Clones were sequenced by immunoSEQ multiplex PCR, and TCRdb holds only the in-frame ones, with some missing. The sample records around 1,700 clones, 82% being singletons. This research-autopsy study prospectively enrolled adult allogeneic hematopoietic cell transplant recipients with steroid-refractory graft-versus-host disease. Study-wide results and limits: In patients and mice, blood and spleen missed much of tissue repertoire.

Looked up from germline, CDR1 is LGHDT and CDR2 is YNNKEL (reference sequence). V was cut by 4 bases and J by 1 base, with 17 bases left in between. CDR3 size: 16 residues. This clonotype was obtained from a male patient older than 55 with steroid-refractory graft-versus-host disease after an allogeneic stem cell transplant. The T cells may come from the graft donor. The J gene is TRBJ2-7, the V gene TRBV3-1 (or the pseudogene TRBV3-2); possibly TRBD1 for D (6 bases). The sequences come from stomach tissue, collected at autopsy. The CDR3 DNA is TGTGCCAGCAGCCCGAAACGGACAGTTTCGTCCTACGAGCAGTACTTC. Encoded protein: CASSPKRTVSSYEQYF.